These 21 T cell receptor beta chains originate from one sample sequenced in a study of T cell responses to AZD1222 COVID-19 vaccine. Data came from immunoSEQ multiplex PCR; TCRdb stores just in-frame clones and leaves some out. The data show about 150,000 clones, roughly nine tenths seen once. The sequences come from peripheral blood, collected 28 days after the second AZD1222 dose. These receptors originate from an adult who received the AZD1222 COVID-19 vaccine.

The chain has TRBV9 and TRBJ2-7; 10 nucleotides match TRBD2. The CDR3 spans 15 residues. Germline values: CDR1 SGDLS, CDR2 YYNGEE. J gave up 5 bases and V 1 base, and 6 bases lay outside the gene matches. Here the CDR3 DNA reads TGTGCCAGCAGCGTATCAGCGGGAGGGTTCAACGAGCAGTACTTC. Translation: CASSVSAGGFNEQYF.

The rearrangement links TRBV11-1 to TRBJ2-1; 12 bases are a match to TRBD1. After removal of 5 bases from V and 7 bases from J, the junction contained 6 bases not matched to a gene. In germline, CDR1 is SGHAT, CDR2 FQDESV (reference sequence). The CDR3 contains 15 residues. Written as DNA, the CDR3 is TGTGCCAGCAGCGTCGGGACAGGGGGCTCAAATGAGCAGTTCTTC. It encodes CASSVGTGGSNEQFF.

This chain uses TRBV4-1 with TRBJ2-1, with 12 bases matching TRBD2. The CDR3 is made up of 15 amino acids. V gave up 6 bases and J gave up 7 bases; unmatched junction bases: 7. Germline assignment: CDR1 MGHRA and CDR2 YSYEKL. The CDR3 sequence is CASRTTSGRGNEQFF. The CDR3, as DNA: TGCGCCAGCAGAACGACTAGCGGGAGAGGGAATGAGCAGTTCTTC.

The chain carries TRBV11-1 and TRBJ2-5; TRBD2 might be the D (6 bases). This CDR3 is 13 amino acids long. Trimming cost V 5 bases and J 1 base, with 8 bases left between them. CDR1 and CDR2 (germline): SGHAT, FQDESV (reference sequence). For the CDR3, the DNA is TGTGCCAGCAGCGGGGGACTCCAAGAGACCCAGTACTTC. It specifies CASSGGLQETQYF.

V usage is TRBV27 and J usage is TRBJ2-3, with TRBD1 identical over 8 bases. The V gene's germline CDR1 is MNHEY and CDR2 SMNVEV (reference sequence). The length of the CDR3 is 16 residues. V was clipped by 6 bases and J by 0 bases; unmatched bases: 8. CDR3 residues: CASRPRTGSSTDTQYF. The CDR3 DNA reads as TGTGCCAGCAGGCCAAGGACAGGGTCTAGCACAGATACGCAGTATTTT.

CDR3 sequence (DNA): TGTGCCAGCAGCCCGGAATCTACAGGGCACGGCTACACCTTC. It encodes CASSPESTGHGYTF. The rearrangement links TRBV11-2 to TRBJ1-2; perhaps TRBD1 as D (6 bases). CDR1 and CDR2 (germline): SGHAT, FQNNGV. There are 14 residues in the CDR3. Trimming removed 5 bases at V and 8 bases at J, with 18 bases between.

V and J are TRBV29-1 and TRBJ2-2; D may be TRBD2 (6 bases). The CDR3 is 13 amino acids. Germline CDR1 SQVTM, CDR2 ANQGSEA. V lost 5 bases, J lost 3 bases, and 10 bases lay in between. CDR3 sequence reads: CSVWGVDTGELFF. CDR3 nucleotide sequence: TGCAGCGTTTGGGGGGTGGACACCGGGGAGCTGTTTTTT.

The V and J genes are TRBV3-1 (or the pseudogene TRBV3-2) and TRBJ1-4; no reliable D call. This CDR3 has 11 residues. Germline lookup yields CDR1 LGHDT and CDR2 YNNKEL (reference sequence). V lost 6 bases and J 7 bases, leaving 6 bases between the germline ends. CDR3 coding DNA: TGTGCCAGCAGGCTGGGTGAAAAACTGTTTTTT. It is translated as CASRLGEKLFF.

The V and J genes are TRBV21-1 and TRBJ2-1. TRBV21-1 is noted as a pseudogene. The CDR3 is made up of 15 amino acids. In DNA, the CDR3 is TGTGCCAGCATCTCCGGGGCTTTCTCCTACAATGAGCAGTTCTTC. Amino acids: CASISGAFSYNEQFF.

The chain employs TRBV15 and TRBJ2-1, with TRBD2 identical over 7 bases. V lost 3 bases and J lost 0; bases outside the gene matches: 5. The CDR3 length is 16 residues. Germline V gene data show CDR1 as LNHNV and CDR2 as YYDKDF (reference sequence). The CDR3 region has the DNA TGTGCCACCAGCAGCCCCGGGGGGAGCTCCTACAATGAGCAGTTCTTC. Its translation is CATSSPGGSSYNEQFF.

Only a few counts were recorded for this clone. The CDR3 DNA follows: TGTGCCAGCAGGAAAGGACTAGCGGGAATCCATTCCTACAATGAGCAGTTCTTC. Its protein product is CASRKGLAGIHSYNEQFF. The chain uses TRBV7-9 and TRBJ2-1; TRBD2 agrees at 12 bases. The CDR3 is 18 amino acids. V shed 6 bases and J 1 base; nucleotides not matched to a gene: 10. Germline CDR1 reads SEHNR; CDR2 reads FQNEAQ (reference sequence). Drawing the rest from reference TRBV7-9 and TRBJ2-1, the complete variable domain is DTGVSQNPRHKITKRGQNVTFRCDPISEHNRLYWYRQTLGQGPEFLTYFQNEAQLEKSRLLSDRFSAERPKGSFSTLEIQRTEQGDSAMYLCASRKGLAGIHSYNEQFFGPGTRLTVL.

This chain links TRBV5-1 with TRBJ1-1, with D unresolved. V lost 2 bases, J lost 4 bases, and 9 bases lay in between. The CDR3 spans 13 residues. CDR1 and CDR2 (germline): SGHRS, YFSETQ. This CDR3 reads CASSFSEATEAFF. DNA of the CDR3: TGCGCCAGCAGCTTCAGTGAGGCCACTGAAGCTTTCTTT.

The chain joins TRBV25-1 to TRBJ1-2; 12 positions match TRBD1. Germline-derived CDR1 and CDR2 are MGHDK and SYGVNS. V lost 4 bases to trimming and J lost 7 bases; unmatched junction nucleotides: 1. CDR3 length: 13 residues. The CDR3 sequence is CASSAGQGAGYTF. CDR3 coding DNA: TGTGCCAGCAGTGCGGGACAGGGGGCTGGCTACACCTTC.

The chain combines TRBV12-5 with TRBJ2-7; TRBD2 might be the D (6 bases). Germline values: CDR1 LGHNT, CDR2 FRNRAP. Trimming shortened V by 6 bases and J by 2 bases, and 14 bases separated the two germline ends. This CDR3 contains 14 residues. CDR3 in DNA: TGTGCTAGTGGAGGTAGCGGAGGGGCCTACGAGCAGTACTTC. Its translation: CASGGSGGAYEQYF.

This clone came up many times. The CDR3 region is CASSLVGNEQFF. CDR3 DNA: TGTGCCAGCAGCTTAGTGGGGAATGAGCAGTTCTTC. J is TRBJ2-1 and V is TRBV7-9, with D unresolved. This CDR3 spans 12 amino acids. Trimming took 1 base from V and 7 from J, leaving 5 bases between them. CDR1 SEHNR and CDR2 FQNEAQ come from the germline V gene (reference sequence). The full variable domain, with the rest looked up from reference TRBV7-9 and TRBJ2-1, is DTGVSQNPRHKITKRGQNVTFRCDPISEHNRLYWYRQTLGQGPEFLTYFQNEAQLEKSRLLSDRFSAERPKGSFSTLEIQRTEQGDSAMYLCASSLVGNEQFFGPGTRLTVL.

This chain connects TRBV18 to TRBJ1-1; the D is unclear. V lost 2 bases and J lost 4, with 11 bases in between. This CDR3 spans 14 amino acids. The V gene's germline CDR1 is KGHSH and CDR2 LQKENI. The CDR3 reads CASSPVPVGTEAFF. The CDR3 nucleotides are TGTGCCAGCTCACCAGTTCCGGTAGGCACTGAAGCTTTCTTT.

The chain combines TRBV6-2 or TRBV6-3 with TRBJ1-2, with TRBD1 identical over 7 bases. This CDR3 contains 12 residues. Germline loops: CDR1 MNHEY, CDR2 SVGEGT. The ends lost 6 bases at V and 6 bases at J; junction bases unmatched: 4. This CDR3 reads CASSVTGDGYTF. In DNA form, the CDR3 reads TGTGCCAGCAGCGTCACAGGGGATGGCTACACCTTC.

The count of this clone is one. This chain links TRBV24-1 with TRBJ2-2; D gene uncertain. Looked up from germline, CDR1 is KGHDR and CDR2 is SFDVKD. Trimming removed 12 bases from V and 3 bases from J, with 13 bases in between. The CDR3 totals 13 residues. CDR3 nucleotide sequence: TGTGCCTGCCAGCGTCCCGACACCGGGGAGCTGTTTTTT. As protein: CACQRPDTGELFF.

The chain recombines TRBV10-3 with TRBJ2-5, with D unresolved. This CDR3 is 10 amino acids long. In germline, CDR1 is ENHRY, CDR2 SYGVKD. Trimming stripped 10 bases from V and 2 bases from J, with 5 bases between. CDR3 sequence: CATLQETQYF. The CDR3 coding sequence is TGTGCCACCCTACAAGAGACCCAGTACTTC.

The chain is built from TRBV9 and TRBJ2-1, with TRBD2 identical over 15 bases. Germline values: CDR1 SGDLS, CDR2 YYNGEE. The CDR3 has 16 amino acids. V lost 0 bases and J lost 6; bases outside the gene matches: 1. CDR3 DNA sequence: TGTGCCAGCAGCGTAGTGGGACTAGCGGGAGGCAATGAGCAGTTCTTC. Its protein is CASSVVGLAGGNEQFF.

The gene calls are TRBV7-2 and TRBJ1-2, with no clear D. V was shortened by 5 bases and J by 6 bases, with 16 bases between the two germline ends. The CDR3 runs to 14 residues. Germline CDR1 reads SGHTA; CDR2 reads FQGNSA. DNA of the CDR3: TGTGCCAGCAGCCCCCAAAGCGGGAGGGATGGCTACACCTTC. Encoded protein: CASSPQSGRDGYTF. The full variable domain, its missing parts supplied by reference TRBV7-2 and TRBJ1-2, is GAGVSQSPSNKVTEKGKDVELRCDPISGHTALYWYRQSLGQGLEFLIYFQGNSAPDKSGLPSDRFSAERTGGSVSTLTIQRTQQEDSAVYLCASSPQSGRDGYTFGSGTRLTVV.